This T cell receptor (beta chain) derives from a study of cytomegalovirus exposure and HLA in healthy donors. The length of the CDR3 is 13 residues. Germline-derived CDR1 and CDR2 are SGDLS and YYNGEE. The V and J ends lost 3 bases and 10 bases, in that order; junction bases with no gene match: 6. The donors belonged to the approximately 120-subject validation cohort, separate from the approximately 700-subject first cohort. Concerning this clone itself: Its target is not known.

Study results and caveats: In vitro checks showed that a few CMV-associated chains really do target CMV antigens. Rarity characterized most TCR sequences, yet some public TCRs appeared in many donors.

Sequenced by immunoSEQ multiplex PCR; TCRdb stores in-frame clones only, minus some. This table holds hundreds of thousands of clones, approximately 90% found once. Source material: PBMCs. This sequence was found in a man aged 18 to 30 in good health and CMV-seronegative. The chain couples TRBV9 to TRBJ2-1, with 8 bases fitting TRBD1. The CDR3 DNA sequence: TGTGCCAGCAGCGCCCCACAGGGGGACGAGCAGTTCTTC. It is translated as CASSAPQGDEQFF. The whole variable domain, filled in from reference TRBV9 and TRBJ2-1, reads DSGVTQTPKHLITATGQRVTLRCSPRSGDLSVYWYQQSLDQGLQFLIQYYNGEERAKGNILERFSAQQFPDLHSELNLSSLELGDSALYFCASSAPQGDEQFFGPGTRLTVL.